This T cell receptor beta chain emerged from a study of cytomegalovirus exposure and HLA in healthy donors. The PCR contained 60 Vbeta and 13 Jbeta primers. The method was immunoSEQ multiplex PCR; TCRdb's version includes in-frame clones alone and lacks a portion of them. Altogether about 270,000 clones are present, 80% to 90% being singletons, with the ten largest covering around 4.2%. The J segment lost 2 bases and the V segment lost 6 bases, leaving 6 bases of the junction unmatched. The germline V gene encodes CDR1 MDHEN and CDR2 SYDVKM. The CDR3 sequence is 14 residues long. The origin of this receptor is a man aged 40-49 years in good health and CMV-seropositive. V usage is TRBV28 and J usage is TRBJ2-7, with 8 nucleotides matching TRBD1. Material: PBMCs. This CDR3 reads CASSTGGTPYEQYF. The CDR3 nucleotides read TGTGCCAGCAGCACAGGGGGTACCCCCTACGAGCAGTACTTC.